This TCR beta chain is from a study of cytomegalovirus exposure and HLA in healthy donors. Study outcomes and limitations: Later work associated more than 15,000 TCR beta sequences with HLA alleles at 0.05 false discovery rate.

Notes on this clone: The antigen remains undetermined.

Primers for the PCR totalled 60 Vbeta and 13 Jbeta. Clones were read by immunoSEQ multiplex PCR, and TCRdb kept only the in-frame ones, dropping some. The table includes tens of thousands of clones, 75% to 80% detected once. The CDR3 runs to 14 residues. This clonotype was sampled from a man aged 25-40 years in good health and CMV-seronegative. This chain joins TRBV1 and TRBJ2-5; the table names TRBD2, a call not compared with the DNA. TRBV1 is given as a pseudogene. The sequencing sample was made of PBMCs. In nucleotides, the CDR3 is TGCACCAGCAGCTTTATCCTAAACCAAGAGACCCAGTACTTC. This codes for CTSSFILNQETQYF.